The present T cell receptor (beta chain) was sequenced within a study of blood T cell repertoires in COVID-19 (dated by TCRdb to 2018 to 2021). With regard to the full study: The collaborator samples originated in the United States, Italy and Spain and spanned the acute and convalescent phases of COVID-19. The samples were drawn from two sources: the first 160 participants of the ongoing ImmuneRACE study, and 1,000 to 1,500 subjects contributed by 6 global collaborators. The material from the prospective study consisted of cDNA or gDNA derived from T cells, B-cell-depleted T cells, or PBMCs. The sample metadata nearly always contained a de-identified subject ID, COVID-19 status, age in years and sex. Where available, HLA class I and class II types were taken from metadata supplied by the sample provider and were not determined by assay-based typing. Deeply sampled blood TCRbeta repertoires from subjects exposed to, actively infected with, or recovered from COVID-19 were included in the dataset. The repertoires were released in a freely available public database meant as a resource for research on the immune response to SARS-CoV-2.

In Seattle, one collaborating source enrolled patients while the infection was active and tracked those patients longitudinally over the course of disease. Collaborating institutions collected whole blood in K2EDTA tubes following their own protocols. Collaborator samples were shipped for TCRbeta analysis as frozen whole blood, isolated PBMCs, or DNA extracted from either sample type. About this clone itself: Its antigen specificity is not known. The input lacks base qualities; no much larger clone sits a single base away.

V is shortened by 4 bases, J by 7 bases, and the region joining them spans 25 bases. From the cysteine through the phenylalanine, the CDR3 covers 17 amino acids. CDR3 DNA is the only sequence kept; it has 51 bases, read in frame from the first base. CDR1 and CDR2, looked up from the germline V gene, are KGHSY and FQNENV. Findings and caveats that apply to the study as a whole: Clinical and demographic metadata were provided uncurated, with the amount varying by source and participant.

TCRbeta CDR3 regions were amplified from genomic DNA by means of the immunoSEQ Assay, a bias-controlled multiplex PCR. From the authors' description of their analysis: Nucleated cell counts per sample were estimated from amplification of reference gene primers within the assay. To quantify the absolute abundance of each unique TCRbeta CDR3 rearrangement, sequence reads were collapsed and filtered. Productive Simpson clonality was computed per sample as the square root of Simpson's diversity index over productive rearrangements. The table comes from immuneACCESS by way of TCRdb, which keeps in-frame sequences with V and J called. Part of the clones is missing from these tables; in studies checked, under half for an unresolved V gene and the rest for unknown reasons. V and J calls and clone size are given by that table; D and trimming were obtained from the DNA. The sample data list under 450,000 clones, and about nine tenths of these were observed just once. The leading ten clones occupy less than 2% of the sample.

The sample consisted of peripheral blood. The sequence was collected from a woman in her thirties or forties with COVID-19, enrolled during active disease. The V gene is TRBV16 and the J gene is TRBJ1-2, with the D gene call left open. The CDR3 region: CASSRVTTDILSGGYTF. The nucleotide sequence reads TGTGCCAGCAGCCGGGTGACGACGGATATCCTTTCGGGTGGCTACACCTTC. The CDR3 plus the reference TRBV16 and TRBJ1-2 genes for the other parts give the full variable domain: GEEVAQTPKHLVRGEGQKAKLYCAPIKGHSYVFWYQQVLKNEFKFLISFQNENVFDETGMPKERFSAKCLPNSPCSLEIQATKLEDSAVYFCASSRVTTDILSGGYTFGSGTRLTVV.